Below, 14 T cell receptor beta chains from the same sample are listed, as sequenced in a study of shared clonotypes between healthy human individuals. The table came from immunoSEQ multiplex PCR; TCRdb's copy has only in-frame clones and leaves some out. Among about half a million clones, over 75% were seen once, and the ten largest hold over 9.5%. Sequencing input: PBMCs. The receptors were sampled from a woman aged 40 to 50 in good health. Some clones in this sample may be carry-over from other donors' samples.

The chain links TRBV28 to TRBJ2-7; 9 positions agree with TRBD1. The CDR3 extends over 15 amino acids. V lost 6 bases and J lost 0; bases outside the gene matches: 6. The germline V gene has CDR1 MDHEN and CDR2 SYDVKM. The DNA for the CDR3 is TGTGCCAGCAGAGGACAGGGGTCTGGCTCCTACGAGCAGTACTTC. As protein: CASRGQGSGSYEQYF. The variable domain in full, with the rest retrieved from reference TRBV28 and TRBJ2-7, is DVKVTQSSRYLVKRTGEKVFLECVQDMDHENMFWYRQDPGLGLRLIYFSYDVKMKEKGDIPEGYSVSREKKERFSLILESASTNQTSMYLCASRGQGSGSYEQYFGPGTRLTVT.

V gene TRBV4-3 combines with J gene TRBJ2-7, with 8 bases that match TRBD2. CDR3 size: 15 residues. Per the germline V gene, CDR1 is LGHNA and CDR2 is YSLEER. The V segment lost 4 bases and the J segment 1 base; nucleotides outside the gene matches: 6. The CDR3 here is CASSPSGSRSYEQYF. Written as DNA, the CDR3 is TGCGCCAGCAGCCCCAGCGGGAGTCGTTCCTACGAGCAGTACTTC.

This clone was seen a few times. Given a far larger clone just one base away, this is likely a sequencing read error. As the CDR3 is not closed by the conserved phenylalanine or tryptophan, this likely results from a read error. The chain recombines TRBV25-1 with TRBJ1-1; D might be TRBD1 (5 bases). V lost 4 bases to trimming and J lost 1 base, with 13 bases between them. Germline V lookup: CDR1 MGHDK, CDR2 SYGVNS. The CDR3 spans 15 residues. For the CDR3, the DNA is TGTGCCAGCAGTGTACACGGTGGACAGAACACTGAAGCTTTCCTT. This codes for CASSVHGGQNTEAFL.

Of note for this clone: A much bigger clone sits one base away, suggesting this may be a read error. The chain recombines TRBV6-5 with TRBJ1-1, with TRBD1 matching over 7 bases. Losses at the gene ends were 4 bases for V and 1 base for J; bases not matched to a gene: 3. The CDR3 spans 14 residues. The germline V gene encodes CDR1 MNHEY and CDR2 SVGAGI. The CDR3 coding sequence is TGTGCCAGCAGTTTAAACAGGGGGAACACTGAAGCTTTCTTT. Encoded protein: CASSLNRGNTEAFF.

The chain is built from TRBV9 and TRBJ2-7, with 7 bases lining up with TRBD1. The CDR3 loop spans 14 amino acids. Germline CDR1 and CDR2: SGDLS and YYNGEE. The V and J ends lost 3 bases and 3 bases, in that order; junction bases with no gene match: 6. CDR3 amino acids: CASSATGTYYEQYF. The CDR3 bases are TGTGCCAGCAGCGCGACAGGGACCTACTACGAGCAGTACTTC.

Of note for this clone: Other DNA sequences from this sample encode an identical CDR3 as well. This chain connects TRBV14 to TRBJ1-5; no clear D gene. Trimming left V 0 bases short and J 4 bases short, with 4 bases between. Germline values: CDR1 SGHDN, CDR2 FVKESK. The CDR3 extends over 13 amino acids. The CDR3 is CASSQDSNQPQHF. DNA of the CDR3: TGTGCCAGCAGCCAAGATTCAAATCAGCCCCAGCATTTT.

This chain connects TRBV29-1 to TRBJ1-1; D is unclear. V dropped 6 bases and J dropped 4 bases, with 15 bases sitting between them. The CDR3 is made up of 13 amino acids. From germline, CDR1 is SQVTM and CDR2 ANQGSEA. The CDR3 region is CSVSTSRGTEAFF. In nucleotides, the CDR3 is TGCAGCGTCTCAACATCCCGGGGCACTGAAGCTTTCTTT.

This chain links TRBV5-1 with TRBJ1-2; D possibly corresponds to TRBD1 (6 bases). The germline V gene has CDR1 SGHRS and CDR2 YFSETQ. V lost 3 bases to trimming and J lost 7 bases, with 19 bases between them. CDR3 length: 15 residues. CDR3 sequence (DNA): TGCGCCAGCAGCTGGGACGGGGGCTCTGGTGGTGGCTACACCTTC. Translation: CASSWDGGSGGGYTF. The variable domain in full, with the rest retrieved from reference TRBV5-1 and TRBJ1-2, is KAGVTQTPRYLIKTRGQQVTLSCSPISGHRSVSWYQQTPGQGLQFLFEYFSETQRNKGNFPGRFSGRQFSNSRSEMNVSTLELGDSALYLCASSWDGGSGGGYTFGSGTRLTVV.

Only one count was recorded for this clone. The chain has TRBV7-9 and TRBJ2-1, with D possibly being TRBD2 (6 bases). CDR3 length: 15 amino acids. V shed 1 base and J shed 0 bases, with 7 bases lying between them. The germline V gene has CDR1 SEHNR and CDR2 FQNEAQ (reference sequence). The CDR3 nucleotides are TGTGCCAGCAGCTTAGACGGGGGCTCCTACAATGAGCAGTTCTTC. This codes for CASSLDGGSYNEQFF.

The chain recombines TRBV30 with TRBJ2-1, with D tentatively TRBD1 (5 bases). Trimming took off 2 bases at V and 4 bases at J, with 9 bases between the two ends. The CDR3 loop spans 13 amino acids. Looked up from germline, CDR1 is GTSNPN and CDR2 is SVGIG (reference sequence). Here the CDR3 reads CAWSRQPYNEQFF. The CDR3 DNA is TGTGCCTGGAGTAGACAGCCTTACAATGAGCAGTTCTTC.

On this clone: A far larger clone is just one base off, so this is likely a read error. The sample carries other DNA sequences with the same CDR3. V gene TRBV5-4 combines with J gene TRBJ1-2, with TRBD1 matching 7 bases. From germline, CDR1 is SGHNT and CDR2 YYREEE (reference sequence). The CDR3 is 15 residues long. CDR3 residues: CASSLGDRANYGYTF. The DNA for the CDR3 is TGTGCCAGCAGCCTCGGGGACAGAGCTAACTACGGCTACACCTTC.

The chain uses TRBV5-1 and TRBJ2-5, with 12 bases lining up with TRBD2. The V and J ends lost 7 bases and 5 bases, in that order; junction bases with no gene match: 12. CDR3 length: 16 residues. Germline V gene sequence: CDR1 SGHRS, CDR2 YFSETQ. The CDR3 loop reads CASRRTSGTGGETQYF. The CDR3, as DNA: TGCGCCAGCCGTAGGACTAGCGGGACCGGGGGGGAGACCCAGTACTTC.

Written as DNA, the CDR3 is TGTGCCAGCAGTACAGAGAACACTGAAGCTTTCTTT. Protein: CASSTENTEAFF. The chain carries TRBV2 and TRBJ1-1; no clear D gene. CDR3 size: 12 residues. Per germline, CDR1 SNHLY and CDR2 FYNNEI. Trimming shortened V by 5 bases and J by 1 base, and 5 bases separated the two germline ends.

With respect to this clone: The same CDR3 is also encoded by other DNA sequences in this sample. The chain has TRBV18 and TRBJ2-5; TRBD1 agrees at 11 bases. CDR3 length equals 14 residues. Losses at the gene ends were 5 bases for V and 4 bases for J; bases not matched to a gene: 3. Germline-derived CDR1 and CDR2 are KGHSH and LQKENI. The CDR3 coding sequence is TGTGCCAGCTCAGCGGGACAGGGGGGAGAGACCCAGTACTTC. Encoded protein: CASSAGQGGETQYF.